This T cell receptor beta chain appears in the sequencing data of a study of CD8 T cells in ankylosing spondylitis. TCR beta libraries were made by quantitative 5'-RACE with molecular barcodes. TCRdb ran MiXCR on the 5' RACE reads and lists one entry per CDR3 protein. Among 250,000 to 300,000 distinct CDR3 sequences listed, 15% to 20% were seen once. Trimming took 4 bases from V and 3 from J; bases not matched to a gene: 6. Per germline, CDR1 ENHRY and CDR2 SYGVKD. The CDR3 is 16 residues long. The sequenced sample was blood, either unsorted or a sorted T cell fraction (not recorded which). The sequence derives from a male donor with ankylosing spondylitis or in good health (not recorded which). The rearrangement links TRBV10-3 to TRBJ2-1; 10 bases are a match to TRBD2. CDR3 sequence reads: CAISAAGLADYNEQFF. In nucleotides, the CDR3 is TGTGCCATCAGTGCCGCAGGACTAGCGGACTACAATGAGCAGTTCTTC.